The 7 T cell receptor beta chains given below trace back to one sample, sequenced in a study of blood T cell repertoires in COVID-19. Some clones are missing from TCRdb's copy, which holds only in-frame ones; the method was immunoSEQ multiplex PCR. Among roughly 95,000 clones listed, around 76% were seen once. The specimen was peripheral blood. Receptors originate from a man older than 75 with acute or convalescent COVID-19.

This chain connects TRBV14 to TRBJ2-3, with TRBD2 matching over 9 bases. This CDR3 has 15 amino acids. Trimming removed 8 bases from V and 3 bases from J; junction bases left unmatched: 9. Germline V gene data show CDR1 as SGHDN and CDR2 as FVKESK. CDR3 nucleotide sequence: TGTGCCAGCCGTCCGGGACTAGCCCGAACAGATACGCAGTATTTT. Translating gives CASRPGLARTDTQYF.

V and J are TRBV9 and TRBJ1-1; D not certain. The V gene's germline CDR1 is SGDLS and CDR2 YYNGEE. This CDR3 comprises 13 residues. The V gene lost 5 bases and the J gene lost 3 bases, with 11 bases spanning the gap. CDR3 loop: CASSKRRDTEAFF. The CDR3 nucleotides are TGTGCCAGCAGTAAGAGACGGGACACTGAAGCTTTCTTT. Complete variable domain (other parts from reference TRBV9 and TRBJ1-1): DSGVTQTPKHLITATGQRVTLRCSPRSGDLSVYWYQQSLDQGLQFLIQYYNGEERAKGNILERFSAQQFPDLHSELNLSSLELGDSALYFCASSKRRDTEAFFGQGTRLTVV.

The genes are TRBV7-2 and TRBJ2-1, with 12 bases lining up with TRBD2. V gave up 5 bases and J gave up 5 bases; unmatched junction bases: 4. Germline assignment: CDR1 SGHTA and CDR2 FQGNSA. This CDR3 comprises 15 residues. The CDR3: CASSPRTSGNNEQFF. In DNA form, the CDR3 reads TGTGCCAGCAGCCCGAGGACTAGCGGGAACAATGAGCAGTTCTTC.

The J gene is TRBJ2-7, the V gene TRBV4-1; tentatively, D is TRBD1 (6 bases). The V and J ends lost 1 base and 3 bases respectively, with 10 bases between them. The CDR3 has 14 amino acids. Germline-derived CDR1 and CDR2 are MGHRA and YSYEKL. CDR3 residues: CASSQAGTFYEQYF. CDR3 DNA: TGCGCCAGCAGCCAAGCTGGGACATTCTACGAGCAGTACTTC.

The chain carries TRBV18 and TRBJ1-5; a weak D match, TRBD1 (6 bases). Looked up from germline, CDR1 is KGHSH and CDR2 is LQKENI. The CDR3 extends over 13 amino acids. V dropped 3 bases and J dropped 8 bases, with 11 bases sitting between them. The CDR3 sequence is CASSPNEGEPQHF. CDR3 nucleotide sequence: TGTGCCAGCTCACCCAACGAGGGGGAGCCCCAGCATTTT.

In DNA form, the CDR3 reads TGTGCCAGCAGCCTTCATACCGGGACTAGCGGGAGGGATGAGCAGTTCTTC. This translates into CASSLHTGTSGRDEQFF. The chain uses TRBV5-4 and TRBJ2-1; 16 bases fit TRBD2. Trimming at V came to 4 bases and at J to 8 bases, leaving 9 bases not matched to a gene. The germline CDR1 and CDR2 sequences are SGHNT and YYREEE (reference sequence). This CDR3 has 17 amino acids.

This clone came up once. The chain is built from TRBV6-2 or TRBV6-3 and TRBJ2-1; D call uncertain. The ends were cut back, 0 bases at V and 10 bases at J, with 7 bases in the middle. Germline values: CDR1 MNHEY, CDR2 SVGEGT. The CDR3 has 12 residues. The CDR3 sequence is CASSYSLREQFF. The CDR3 nucleotides read TGTGCCAGCAGTTACTCGTTACGGGAGCAGTTCTTC.